Each of the 16 T cell receptor beta chains below was sequenced from the same sample in a study of blood T cells in healthy people across ages. It was with a sample-barcoded 5' primer and a J-beta primer mix that a second PCR of roughly 7 to 12 cycles was run. TCRdb re-analysed the 5' RACE reads in MiXCR, keeping a single row per CDR3 protein. The sample has 1.5 million to 2 million distinct CDR3 sequences, about two fifths seen once; the top ten hold 23%. Sequenced material: blood. The receptors here all came from a human donor in good health.

This sequence joins TRBV10-3 and TRBJ2-7; a weak D match, TRBD1 (6 bases). The CDR3 covers 16 residues. Germline V CDR1 and CDR2: ENHRY, SYGVKD. V lost 0 bases and J lost 3, with 15 bases in between. The DNA for the CDR3 is TGTGCCATCAGTGAGTCGGGGGCAGGCGACGACTACGAGCAGTACTTC. Protein: CAISESGAGDDYEQYF.

This clonotype was counted a few times. The chain carries TRBV7-8 and TRBJ2-2; tentatively, D is TRBD2 (6 bases). CDR1 and CDR2 (germline): SGHVS, FQNEAQ. Trimming cost V 5 bases and J 1 base, with 17 bases left between them. The CDR3 covers 17 residues. The CDR3 sequence is CASSTIGGPVNTGELFF. CDR3 sequence (DNA): TGTGCCAGCAGCACCATTGGAGGGCCGGTGAACACCGGGGAGCTGTTTTTT.

This clonotype was detected once. This chain uses TRBV3-1 with TRBJ2-5; tentatively, D is TRBD1 or TRBD2 (5 bases each). Germline assignment: CDR1 LGHDT and CDR2 YNNKEL (reference sequence). CDR3 length: 16 amino acids. Between the trimmed V and J ends, which lost 0 bases and 3 bases, there was a span of 14 bases. CDR3 sequence reads: CASSQDFSRGEETQYF. For the CDR3, the DNA is TGTGCCAGCAGCCAAGATTTTTCTCGAGGGGAAGAGACCCAGTACTTC.

This clonotype has only a few counts. The rearrangement links TRBV12-3 or TRBV12-4 to TRBJ1-2, with 9 bases matching TRBD1. The J segment lost 7 bases and the V segment lost 2 bases, leaving 8 bases of the junction unmatched. The CDR3 is made up of 15 amino acids. The DNA of the CDR3 is TGTGCCAGCAGTTTATCTGGGACAGGGCTCTCTGGCTACACCTTC. It is translated as CASSLSGTGLSGYTF.

This chain joins TRBV5-1 and TRBJ1-2; 8 nucleotides match TRBD1. CDR3 length equals 15 residues. Losses at the gene ends were 4 bases for V and 4 bases for J; bases not matched to a gene: 9. Germline V gene data show CDR1 as SGHRS and CDR2 as YFSETQ. The CDR3 nucleotides are TGCGCCAGCAGCCCAGAGTTCGGGACAGGCTATGGCTACACCTTC. Its protein is CASSPEFGTGYGYTF.

This clonotype was recorded a few times. This chain joins TRBV7-9 and TRBJ2-3, with TRBD2 matching 10 bases. The CDR3 totals 14 residues. V trimming: 5 bases; J trimming: 5 bases; junction bases outside the gene matches: 4. The V gene's germline CDR1 is SEHNR and CDR2 FQNEAQ (reference sequence). CDR3 sequence reads: CASSQTSGLDTQYF. The CDR3 bases are TGTGCCAGCAGCCAGACTAGCGGGTTAGATACGCAGTATTTT.

The chain joins TRBV18 to TRBJ2-3, with TRBD2 identical over 7 bases. The CDR3 runs to 15 residues. Per germline, CDR1 KGHSH and CDR2 LQKENI. The J segment lost 4 bases and the V segment lost 8 bases, leaving 12 bases of the junction unmatched. CDR3 loop: CASSQIPGGPDTQYF. The CDR3 region has the DNA TGTGCCAGCAGCCAAATTCCGGGGGGACCAGATACGCAGTATTTT.

The table lists this clonotype with a count of one. The rearrangement uses TRBV7-2 and TRBJ2-4, with D unclear. CDR1 is SGHTA and CDR2 is FQGNSA in the germline V gene. V dropped 1 base and J dropped 0 bases, with 7 bases sitting between them. This CDR3 is built from 15 residues. The CDR3 DNA reads as TGTGCCAGCAGCTTAGGGCTTTCAGCCAAAAACATTCAGTACTTC. Translating it yields CASSLGLSAKNIQYF.

V gene TRBV4-1 combines with J gene TRBJ1-2; perhaps TRBD1 as D (5 bases). The V end was cut by 4 bases, the J end by 4 bases, with 13 bases between. The CDR3 spans 14 residues. Germline lookup yields CDR1 MGHRA and CDR2 YSYEKL. The CDR3 region is CASSPGVFGYGYTF. The CDR3 nucleotides read TGCGCCAGCAGCCCGGGGGTTTTCGGCTATGGCTACACCTTC.

This clonotype was detected ten times or more. This chain connects TRBV11-2 to TRBJ1-5; D is ambiguous. Trimming pared 0 bases from V and 6 bases from J, leaving 9 bases between. The CDR3 loop spans 14 amino acids. Germline CDR1 SGHAT, CDR2 FQNNGV. In DNA form, the CDR3 reads TGTGCCAGCAGCTTAGATCCTACGTTTCAGCCCCAGCATTTT. Its protein product is CASSLDPTFQPQHF.

On this clonotype itself: The junction shows a germline mismatch at one end, possibly a read error. The CDR3 reads CAGSWKRGGEQFF. CDR3 nucleotide sequence: TGTGCCGGCAGTTGGAAAAGGGGAGGTGAGCAGTTCTTC. This chain connects TRBV6-5 to TRBJ2-1, with D possibly TRBD2 on 6 matching bases. This CDR3 comprises 13 residues. Looked up from germline, CDR1 is MNHEY and CDR2 is SVGAGI.

This clonotype is a singleton in its sample. CDR3 coding DNA: TGCAGTGCTAAGGGCCCAGCGGGTCTCACCTACGAGCAGTACTTC. This gives the protein CSAKGPAGLTYEQYF. The V call is TRBV20-1, the J call TRBJ2-7; D is perhaps TRBD2 (6 bases). V was cut by 4 bases and J by 2 bases, with 18 bases left in between. The CDR3 contains 15 residues. The germline V gene has CDR1 DFQATT and CDR2 SNEGSKA (reference sequence).

The chain employs TRBV20-1 and TRBJ2-3, with 10 bases lining up with TRBD2. V trimming: 3 bases; J trimming: 6 bases; junction bases outside the gene matches: 3. Germline V gene lookup returns CDR1 DFQATT and CDR2 SNEGSKA (reference sequence). The CDR3 is 13 residues long. The CDR3 coding sequence is TGCAGTGCTAGTCTACTAGCGGGGGATACGCAGTATTTT. It translates to CSASLLAGDTQYF.

The chain links TRBV7-6 to TRBJ2-7, with a possible D match to TRBD2 (5 bases). The CDR3 is made up of 17 amino acids. V lost 3 bases, J lost 12 bases, and 30 bases lay in between. Per the germline V gene, CDR1 is SGHVS and CDR2 is FNYEAQ. The CDR3 sequence is CASSFVSSPSHPETRYF. The CDR3 nucleotides read TGTGCCAGCAGCTTTGTCTCTAGCCCTTCCCACCCGGAGACCCGGTACTTC. The full variable domain, completed using reference TRBV7-6 and TRBJ2-7, is GAGVSQSPRYKVTKRGQDVALRCDPISGHVSLYWYRQALGQGPEFLTYFNYEAQQDKSGLPNDRFSAERPEGSISTLTIQRTEQRDSAMYRCASSFVSSPSHPETRYFGPGTRLTVT.

V and J are TRBV20-1 and TRBJ2-5; maybe TRBD1 (5 bases). The CDR3 runs 15 residues. Germline CDR1 and CDR2: DFQATT and SNEGSKA (reference sequence). Trimming cost V 6 bases and J 4 bases, with 21 bases left between them. CDR3 nucleotide sequence: TGCAGTGCCAGGCAGAATGCGGCAGGGTCAGAGACCCAGTACTTC. It translates to CSARQNAAGSETQYF.

CDR3 residues: CASSEYGKGKRADTQYF. The CDR3 DNA reads as TGTGCCAGCAGTGAATACGGGAAAGGGAAGAGGGCAGATACGCAGTATTTT. The chain links TRBV6-1 to TRBJ2-3; perhaps TRBD2 as D (5 bases). CDR3 size: 17 residues. In germline, CDR1 is MNHNS, CDR2 SASEGT. V lost 2 bases to trimming and J lost 4 bases, with 19 bases between them.